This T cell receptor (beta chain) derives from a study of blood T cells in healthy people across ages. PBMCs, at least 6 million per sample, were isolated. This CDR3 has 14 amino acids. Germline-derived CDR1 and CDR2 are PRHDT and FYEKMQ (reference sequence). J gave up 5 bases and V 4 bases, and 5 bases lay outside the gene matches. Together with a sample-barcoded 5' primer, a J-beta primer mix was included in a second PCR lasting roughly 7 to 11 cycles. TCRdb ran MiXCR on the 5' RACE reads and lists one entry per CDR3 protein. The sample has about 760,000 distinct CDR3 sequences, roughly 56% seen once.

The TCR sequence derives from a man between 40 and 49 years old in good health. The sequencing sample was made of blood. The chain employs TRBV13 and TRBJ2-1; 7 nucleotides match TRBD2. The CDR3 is CASSSRDYDNEQFF. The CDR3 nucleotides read TGTGCCAGCAGCTCCCGGGACTACGACAATGAGCAGTTCTTC.